These 26 T cell receptor beta chains originate from one sample sequenced in a study of T cell repertoires in cytomegalovirus infection. Using its own MiXCR run on the reads, TCRdb lists one record per CDR3 protein. The data hold about 190,000 distinct CDR3 sequences, with roughly 9.8% observed a single time. Sequenced material: PBMCs. These receptors all come from a human donor in good health (CMV status not recorded). Some clones in this sample may be carry-over from other donors' samples.

In this sample, this clonotype turned up many times. The rearrangement joins TRBV12-3 or TRBV12-4 to TRBJ2-2; possible D gene TRBD2, 5 bases. This CDR3 comprises 14 residues. The V and J ends lost 8 bases and 6 bases respectively, with 16 bases between them. The CDR3 DNA reads as TGTGCCAGCGATTTTGTGGGAGCCCCCGGGGAGCTGTTTTTT. Its protein product is CASDFVGAPGELFF.

Many counts were recorded for this clonotype. The chain employs TRBV7-8 and TRBJ2-5; D call uncertain. The CDR3 consists of 15 residues. Germline loops: CDR1 SGHVS, CDR2 FQNEAQ. The V end lost 6 bases, the J end lost 0 bases, and 14 bases lay between the germline ends. DNA for the CDR3: TGTGCCAGCAGACCACATCTCAGCGACCAAGAGACCCAGTACTTC. This codes for CASRPHLSDQETQYF.

This clonotype was seen ten or more times. The chain links TRBV12-3 or TRBV12-4 to TRBJ1-6; tentatively, D is TRBD1 (5 bases). There are 14 residues in the CDR3. Trimming left V 10 bases short and J 11 bases short, with 21 bases between. The CDR3 DNA reads as TGTGCCACCTCACGCTCTACAGGTCCCGCACCCCTCCACTTT. Translating gives CATSRSTGPAPLHF.

The V gene is TRBV4-3, the J gene TRBJ1-1, with D tentatively TRBD1 (6 bases). The length of the CDR3 is 12 residues. The V gene's germline CDR1 is LGHNA and CDR2 YSLEER. Between the trimmed V and J ends, which lost 4 bases and 10 bases, there was a span of 13 bases. This CDR3 reads CASSPPRGPAFF. The CDR3 coding sequence is TGCGCCAGCAGCCCCCCGCGGGGGCCAGCTTTCTTT.

This clonotype was recorded many times. At one of its ends the junction is not consistent with the germline gene, which may arise from a read error. The V and J genes are TRBV7-6 and TRBJ2-5; 8 bases are a match to TRBD1. CDR3 size: 15 residues. Per germline, CDR1 SGHVS and CDR2 FNYEAQ. The CDR3 reads CASSLGTDREDTQYF. In DNA form, the CDR3 reads TGTGCCAGCAGCTTAGGAACGGACAGGGAAGATACCCAGTACTTC.

V usage is TRBV28 and J usage is TRBJ2-7, with TRBD1 matching 10 bases. The CDR3 runs to 14 residues. V was clipped by 3 bases and J by 7 bases; unmatched bases: 6. Germline CDR1 MDHEN, CDR2 SYDVKM. The CDR3 region is CASSFDRGLREQYF. The CDR3 nucleotides are TGTGCCAGCAGTTTTGACAGGGGGCTTAGAGAGCAGTACTTC. Variable domain in full (rest from reference TRBV28 and TRBJ2-7): DVKVTQSSRYLVKRTGEKVFLECVQDMDHENMFWYRQDPGLGLRLIYFSYDVKMKEKGDIPEGYSVSREKKERFSLILESASTNQTSMYLCASSFDRGLREQYFGPGTRLTVT.

This clonotype was detected many times. The chain recombines TRBV24-1 with TRBJ2-1; D remains ambiguous. Per the germline V gene, CDR1 is KGHDR and CDR2 is SFDVKD. This CDR3 is 16 amino acids long. Between the trimmed V and J ends, which lost 3 bases and 10 bases, there was a span of 21 bases. The CDR3 nucleotides read TGTGCCACCAGTGATCCAACCCCCGTGGGCGGTAAAGAGCAGTTCTTC. It translates to CATSDPTPVGGKEQFF.

This clonotype was picked up a small number of times. This chain connects TRBV20-1 to TRBJ1-1, with D unclear. CDR3 size: 15 residues. Germline lookup yields CDR1 DFQATT and CDR2 SNEGSKA (reference sequence). With 2 bases removed from V and 0 bases from J, the gap between germline ends came to 13 bases. The CDR3 loop is CSARSALSMNTEAFF. CDR3 coding DNA: TGCAGTGCTAGAAGCGCGTTAAGCATGAACACTGAAGCTTTCTTT.

This chain connects TRBV20-1 to TRBJ2-5; D perhaps matches TRBD1 (7 bases). Trimming took 5 bases from V and 5 from J, leaving 18 bases between them. The CDR3 length is 14 residues. Germline-derived CDR1 and CDR2 are DFQATT and SNEGSKA (reference sequence). CDR3 protein: CSAGDQGGRETQYF. CDR3 nucleotides: TGCAGTGCTGGGGATCAGGGGGGCCGGGAGACCCAGTACTTC.

J is TRBJ1-1 and V is TRBV12-3 or TRBV12-4; possible D gene TRBD1, 6 bases. The V gene lost 6 bases and the J gene lost 3 bases, with 14 bases spanning the gap. The CDR3 runs 14 residues. This CDR3 is CASRFLGGDTEAFF. In DNA form, the CDR3 reads TGTGCCAGCAGGTTCTTAGGGGGGGACACTGAAGCTTTCTTT.

This sequence joins TRBV28 and TRBJ2-3; 9 nucleotides match TRBD2. Unmatched junction bases numbered 5, after V lost 2 bases and J lost 5 bases. The CDR3 runs 15 residues. Germline V lookup: CDR1 MDHEN, CDR2 SYDVKM. The CDR3 region is CASSLAGGSLDTQYF. The DNA of the CDR3 is TGTGCCAGCAGTTTAGCGGGAGGGTCCTTAGATACGCAGTATTTT.

In regard to this clonotype: An end of the junction differs from the germline gene, which may be a read error. This sequence joins TRBV18 and TRBJ2-1; 12 positions match TRBD2. The germline CDR1 and CDR2 sequences are KGHSH and LQKENI. The CDR3 covers 15 residues. The CDR3 DNA follows: TGTGGCAGCTCACCACTAGCGGGAGGATACAATGAGCAGTTCTTC. Translating gives CGSSPLAGGYNEQFF.

This clonotype occurred many times. The chain has TRBV12-3 or TRBV12-4 and TRBJ1-1; D is possibly TRBD1 (6 bases). V shed 5 bases and J shed 0 bases, with 7 bases lying between them. The CDR3 spans 13 residues. The CDR3 region has the DNA TGTGCCAGCAGTGGACAGTTGAACACTGAAGCTTTCTTT. Residues: CASSGQLNTEAFF.

This rearrangement joins TRBV7-2 to TRBJ2-2; 9 nucleotides align to TRBD2. Trimming at V came to 8 bases and at J to 2 bases, leaving 12 bases not matched to a gene. The CDR3 extends over 17 amino acids. Per the germline V gene, CDR1 is SGHTA and CDR2 is FQGNSA. CDR3 region: CASPRRRLAGNTGELFF. The CDR3 region has the DNA TGTGCCAGCCCCCGGAGGAGGCTAGCGGGAAACACCGGGGAGCTGTTTTTT. Combining the CDR3 with reference TRBV7-2 and TRBJ2-2 gives the whole variable domain GAGVSQSPSNKVTEKGKDVELRCDPISGHTALYWYRQSLGQGLEFLIYFQGNSAPDKSGLPSDRFSAERTGGSVSTLTIQRTQQEDSAVYLCASPRRRLAGNTGELFFGEGSRLTVL.

This clonotype was recorded many times. The rearrangement uses TRBV29-1 and TRBJ1-3; D gene ambiguous. CDR1 is SQVTM and CDR2 is ANQGSEA in the germline V gene. This CDR3 region has 13 residues. Trimming cost V 7 bases and J 0 bases, with 10 bases left between them. CDR3 bases: TGCAGCGCTAGACCGGCCTCTGGAAACACCATATATTTT. Its protein is CSARPASGNTIYF.

The rearrangement joins TRBV19 to TRBJ1-1, with 7 nucleotides matching TRBD1. Losses at the gene ends were 6 bases for V and 0 bases for J; bases not matched to a gene: 4. Germline CDR1 reads LNHDA; CDR2 reads SQIVND (reference sequence). The CDR3 is made up of 14 amino acids. The CDR3 loop is CASRPGQMNTEAFF. CDR3 nucleotides: TGTGCCAGTAGGCCGGGACAGATGAACACTGAAGCTTTCTTT.

The rearrangement links TRBV20-1 to TRBJ2-2; D not certain. The V gene's germline CDR1 is DFQATT and CDR2 SNEGSKA (reference sequence). This CDR3 contains 13 residues. Deletions cut 0 bases from V and 4 bases from J, with 6 bases between. Written as DNA, the CDR3 is TGCAGTGCTAGAGACAGCGTCACCGGGGAGCTGTTTTTT. Residues: CSARDSVTGELFF.

This clonotype was found many times. V gene TRBV7-2 combines with J gene TRBJ2-6; unclear D gene. This CDR3 spans 14 amino acids. Per germline, CDR1 SGHTA and CDR2 FQGNSA. V lost 7 bases to trimming and J lost 5 bases, with 12 bases between them. CDR3 in DNA: TGTGCCAGCAACAGATATGACAGGGCCAACGTCCTGACTTTC. As protein: CASNRYDRANVLTF.

The sample holds a few counts of this clonotype. The rearrangement links TRBV6-2 or TRBV6-3 to TRBJ1-5; TRBD1 matches at 9 bases. Germline V gene sequence: CDR1 MNHEY, CDR2 SVGEGT. J gave up 2 bases and V 5 bases, and 10 bases lay outside the gene matches. The CDR3 is 17 amino acids. The CDR3 sequence: CASSHRTGEIGNQPQHF. The CDR3 DNA reads as TGTGCCAGCAGTCACAGGACAGGGGAAATAGGCAATCAGCCCCAGCATTTT.

This clonotype was detected ten times or more. A read error may explain this, as a much larger clone is one base away. V is TRBV7-9 and J is TRBJ2-5; D not certain. V dropped 7 bases and J dropped 1 base, with 4 bases sitting between them. CDR3 length: 11 amino acids. The V gene's germline CDR1 is SEHNR and CDR2 FQNEAQ (reference sequence). The CDR3 loop reads CASTFQETQYF. CDR3 DNA: TGTGCCAGCACCTTCCAAGAGACCCAGTACTTC.

This clonotype was observed a few times. The chain recombines TRBV7-9 with TRBJ2-7; D is uncertain. Trimming pared 3 bases from V and 3 bases from J, leaving 6 bases between. CDR3 size: 12 residues. Germline values: CDR1 SEHNR, CDR2 FQNEAQ (reference sequence). The CDR3 sequence: CASSFPDYEQYF. The CDR3 bases are TGTGCCAGCAGCTTCCCAGACTACGAGCAGTACTTC.

This clonotype was seen at least ten times. The genes are TRBV11-1 and TRBJ2-7, with 9 bases matching TRBD1. Looked up from germline, CDR1 is SGHAT and CDR2 is FQDESV (reference sequence). V shed 5 bases and J 6 bases; nucleotides not matched to a gene: 11. CDR3 length equals 15 residues. The CDR3 is CASSIPGQGSGEQYF. CDR3 in DNA: TGTGCCAGCAGCATTCCGGGACAGGGAAGTGGCGAGCAGTACTTC.

This clonotype was found many times. J is TRBJ2-7 and V is TRBV7-2; D gene unclear. The length of the CDR3 is 15 residues. V was shortened by 2 bases and J by 2 bases, with 13 bases between the two germline ends. Per the germline V gene, CDR1 is SGHTA and CDR2 is FQGNSA. CDR3 sequence reads: CASSLKAVIPYEQYF. CDR3 nucleotides: TGTGCCAGCAGCTTAAAAGCCGTTATACCCTACGAGCAGTACTTC.

The CDR3 nucleotides read TGTGCCAGCAGGGTAGCGGGAGACCCCTACGAGCAGTACTTC. Protein: CASRVAGDPYEQYF. The V gene is TRBV12-3 or TRBV12-4, the J gene TRBJ2-7, with 9 bases that match TRBD2. This CDR3 has 14 residues. With 6 bases clipped from V and 2 bases from J, the junction kept 5 bases outside the gene matches.

This clonotype was picked up a small number of times. The genes are TRBV7-2 and TRBJ1-1; D gene ambiguous. CDR3 length: 14 residues. The ends were cut back, 5 bases at V and 3 bases at J, with 13 bases in the middle. The germline gives CDR1 SGHTA, CDR2 FQGNSA. This CDR3 reads CASSTPARHTEAFF. In DNA, the CDR3 is TGTGCCAGCAGCACACCCGCCAGGCACACTGAAGCTTTCTTT.

This clonotype appeared many times. The chain carries TRBV19 and TRBJ2-1; 10 bases are a match to TRBD1. V shed 4 bases and J 1 base; nucleotides not matched to a gene: 10. The germline CDR1 and CDR2 sequences are LNHDA and SQIVND (reference sequence). The CDR3 extends over 18 amino acids. CDR3 DNA sequence: TGTGCCAGTAGTACCGAGACTTGGACAGGGGGATCCTACAATGAGCAGTTCTTC. It translates to CASSTETWTGGSYNEQFF.